This T cell receptor (beta chain) was identified during a study of radiation and T cells in renal cell carcinoma. Sequencing used immunoSEQ multiplex PCR; TCRdb keeps in-frame clones, though not all of them. The sample records tens of thousands of clones, about 80% being singletons. The time point here: blood 2 weeks post-SBRT. The treatment here: 15 Gy SBRT to primary tumor, nephrectomy 4 weeks later. The specimen comprised blood, sampled from a patient whose treatment included radiotherapy and nephrectomy. The sequence was obtained from a woman between 65 and 79 years old with renal cell carcinoma.

This chain's CDR3 is CASSEFGSFTDTQYF. The CDR3 bases are TGTGCCAGCAGTGAATTTGGGTCCTTCACAGATACGCAGTATTTT. The chain has TRBV2 and TRBJ2-3; D not certain. The V gene lost 2 bases and the J gene lost 2 bases, with 11 bases spanning the gap. The germline V gene has CDR1 SNHLY and CDR2 FYNNEI. This CDR3 has 15 residues.